This T cell receptor beta chain was sequenced for a study of T cell responses to AZD1222 COVID-19 vaccine. General study points: Donors in the cohort were predominantly white British and more often female, and clonal diversity was possibly underestimated.

V shed 2 bases, J shed 0 bases, and the junction held 7 bases outside the gene matches. The CDR3 loop spans 16 amino acids. The germline CDR1 and CDR2 sequences are MNHNS and SASEGT. In regard to this clone: Antigen unknown.

Clones were read by immunoSEQ multiplex PCR, and TCRdb kept only the in-frame ones, dropping some. The repertoire holds about 120,000 clones, with roughly 87% as singletons. Sample: peripheral blood, taken on day 0 of AZD1222 vaccination. This TCR derives from an adult in good health. This sequence joins TRBV6-1 and TRBJ2-7; 7 positions match TRBD2. CDR3 loop: CASSERAGASSYEQYF. DNA of the CDR3: TGTGCCAGCAGTGAAAGGGCGGGAGCGAGCTCCTACGAGCAGTACTTC.